This entry features one TCR beta chain sequence. What it binds is unknown. These data belong to a study of metastatic and nonmetastatic thyroid tumors. Study information: Malignant and benign thyroid patients had repertoires compared in peripheral blood and tumor or nodule tissue. The study, taken as a whole, reports: Patients with malignant thyroid tumors reportedly had significantly higher TCR beta diversity than those with benign nodules, in blood and tumor.

Germline V lookup: CDR1 KGHSH, CDR2 LQKENI. The V gene lost 2 bases and the J gene lost 5 bases, with 13 bases spanning the gap. The CDR3 loop spans 14 amino acids. Authors' analysis steps: The distant-metastasis classifier for papillary thyroid cancer was built from CDR3 differences across clinicopathological groups. MiXCR reprocessed the PCR reads for TCRdb. TCRdb, not the original authors, processed these V and J calls. The sample holds under 35,000 clones, around 25% seen once. Patients underwent thyroid surgery, and none had received any treatment before it. The chain joins TRBV18 to TRBJ2-7; D is unclear. The sequenced material came from blood. The receptor's source is a female donor with papillary thyroid cancer or a benign thyroid nodule (not recorded which). Some clones in this sample may be carry-over from other donors' samples. The CDR3 DNA sequence: TGTGCCAGCTCACCAGCCAGTAGTGGGGACGAGCAGTACTTC. It yields the protein CASSPASSGDEQYF.